The 18 T cell receptor beta chains presented below share a single source sample, sequenced in a study of T cell repertoires in aging, cancer and after chemotherapy. TCR beta rearrangements were amplified from peripheral blood genomic DNA. A mixed TRB-A/B primer pool amplified rearranged TRB by multiplex touch-down PCR. MiXCR, applied by TCRdb to the multiplex PCR reads, yields one record per CDR3 protein. The sample gives 20,000 or so distinct CDR3 sequences, 30% to 45% of which show up once; under 20% is in the top ten. Sample: blood. Receptors originate from a human donor with a solid tumor.

This clonotype occurred a few times. The chain joins TRBV19 to TRBJ1-3; D ambiguous. Germline V gene lookup returns CDR1 LNHDA and CDR2 SQIVND (reference sequence). The CDR3 is made up of 15 amino acids. Trimming pared 6 bases from V and 1 base from J, leaving 13 bases between. CDR3 in amino acids: CASRKASFSGNTIYF. For the CDR3, the DNA is TGTGCCAGTAGGAAGGCCAGCTTTTCTGGAAACACCATATATTTT. Full variable domain (rest looked up from reference TRBV19 and TRBJ1-3): DGGITQSPKYLFRKEGQNVTLSCEQNLNHDAMYWYRQDPGQGLRLIYYSQIVNDFQKGDIAEGYSVSREKKESFPLTVTSAQKNPTAFYLCASRKASFSGNTIYFGEGSWLTVV.

This clonotype showed up just a few times. This chain links TRBV27 with TRBJ2-5, with 11 bases lining up with TRBD2. CDR1 MNHEY and CDR2 SMNVEV come from the germline V gene (reference sequence). The CDR3 has 14 residues. The V segment lost 4 bases and the J segment 5 bases; nucleotides outside the gene matches: 3. The CDR3 nucleotides read TGTGCCAGCAGTTCGACTAGCGGGATGGAGACCCAGTACTTC. Translation gives CASSSTSGMETQYF.

The rearrangement links TRBV11-2 to TRBJ2-3; D remains unclear. This CDR3 comprises 17 residues. The germline CDR1 and CDR2 sequences are SGHAT and FQNNGV. Trimming removed 5 bases from V and 0 bases from J, with 18 bases in between. CDR3 sequence reads: CASSPRPQTTSTDTQYF. For the CDR3, the DNA is TGTGCCAGCAGCCCCCGCCCCCAGACCACTAGCACAGATACGCAGTATTTT.

By sample share, this clonotype is medium-sized. V usage is TRBV19 and J usage is TRBJ2-5; D is ambiguous. V was clipped by 4 bases and J by 0 bases, with 15 bases between them. Germline lookup yields CDR1 LNHDA and CDR2 SQIVND (reference sequence). CDR3 length equals 16 residues. The CDR3, as DNA: TGTGCCAGTAGTACCTCTCCGACTGACTACCAAGAGACCCAGTACTTC. As protein: CASSTSPTDYQETQYF.

Of note for this clonotype: A much larger clonotype is one base distant, so this may be a read error. The CDR3 bases are TGTGCCTGGAGTAGCGGGAGTTACAAAGAGCAGTTCTTC. It yields the protein CAWSSGSYKEQFF. The chain combines TRBV30 with TRBJ2-1, with 8 bases identical to TRBD2. The germline V gene has CDR1 GTSNPN and CDR2 SVGIG (reference sequence). The CDR3 loop spans 13 amino acids.

The V gene is TRBV28, the J gene TRBJ1-2; D is possibly TRBD1 (6 bases). V was pared by 3 bases and J by 6 bases, with 11 bases between. The CDR3 is made up of 13 amino acids. Germline CDR1 MDHEN, CDR2 SYDVKM. The CDR3 here is CASSFDRPDGYTF. The DNA for the CDR3 is TGTGCCAGCAGTTTCGACAGGCCTGATGGCTACACCTTC.

This clonotype was seen more than once but under ten times. The chain uses TRBV4-2 and TRBJ2-1, with unresolved D. Germline CDR1 is LGHNA and CDR2 is YNFKEQ. This CDR3 has 11 residues. The V end lost 0 bases, the J end lost 10 bases, and 4 bases lay between the germline ends. CDR3: CASSQDREQFF. The CDR3 DNA follows: TGTGCCAGCAGCCAAGATAGGGAGCAGTTCTTC.

This clonotype was found a few times. The chain employs TRBV30 and TRBJ2-7; tentatively, D is TRBD2 (6 bases). Germline V gene data show CDR1 as GTSNPN and CDR2 as SVGIG (reference sequence). This CDR3 is 14 amino acids long. V lost 7 bases, J lost 1 base, and 17 bases lay in between. The CDR3 sequence: CASSAGRSSYEQYF. DNA for the CDR3: TGTGCCTCCTCAGCGGGCCGGTCATCCTACGAGCAGTACTTC.

This rearrangement joins TRBV5-6 to TRBJ2-3, with TRBD2 matching over 11 bases. V was pared by 2 bases and J by 6 bases, with 8 bases of the junction left unmatched. CDR1 is SGHDT and CDR2 is YYEEEE in the germline V gene. The CDR3 has 16 amino acids. The CDR3 sequence is CASSFGTSGRWDTQYF. The CDR3 coding sequence is TGTGCCAGCAGCTTCGGTACTAGCGGGAGATGGGATACGCAGTATTTT.

This clonotype was counted once. The chain links TRBV11-2 to TRBJ2-7; possibly TRBD2 for D (6 bases). CDR1 SGHAT and CDR2 FQNNGV come from the germline V gene. The CDR3 is 12 amino acids. The V end lost 5 bases, the J end lost 3 bases, and 8 bases lay between the germline ends. In nucleotides, the CDR3 is TGTGCCAGCAGCATGGGGGGCTACGAGCAGTACTTC. Protein sequence: CASSMGGYEQYF.

J is TRBJ1-3 and V is TRBV12-3 or TRBV12-4, with no clear D. The CDR3 runs 16 residues. The ends were cut back, 1 base at V and 0 bases at J, with 10 bases in the middle. The CDR3 region is CASSLVSGPSGNTIYF. For the CDR3, the DNA is TGTGCCAGCAGTTTAGTATCAGGTCCCTCTGGAAACACCATATATTTT.

CDR3 sequence (DNA): TGTGCCAGCAGCCCGGGCTCCGGTCAGCCCCAGCATTTT. Residues: CASSPGSGQPQHF. The chain recombines TRBV7-9 with TRBJ1-5; D is uncertain. CDR3 size: 13 residues. V lost 5 bases to trimming and J lost 6 bases, with 11 bases between them. Germline V lookup: CDR1 SEHNR, CDR2 FQNEAQ (reference sequence).

The J gene is TRBJ2-7, the V gene TRBV5-6, with 7 bases that match TRBD1. From germline, CDR1 is SGHDT and CDR2 YYEEEE. The CDR3 loop spans 14 amino acids. V lost 4 bases and J lost 2; bases outside the gene matches: 6. The CDR3: CASSLWDRTYEQYF. CDR3 nucleotides: TGTGCCAGCAGCCTCTGGGACAGAACCTACGAGCAGTACTTC.

This clonotype came up a few times. The chain combines TRBV7-9 with TRBJ2-5; 8 bases are a match to TRBD1. This CDR3 region has 14 residues. The germline V gene encodes CDR1 SEHNR and CDR2 FQNEAQ (reference sequence). V lost 0 bases, J lost 5 bases, and 2 bases stayed unmatched. The CDR3 sequence is CASSLARDRETQYF. CDR3 DNA: TGTGCCAGCAGCTTAGCGCGGGACAGGGAGACCCAGTACTTC.

The chain carries TRBV7-6 and TRBJ2-2; D not certain. Germline V lookup: CDR1 SGHVS, CDR2 FNYEAQ. V lost 1 base, J lost 4 bases, and 10 bases lay in between. CDR3 length: 15 residues. The CDR3 coding sequence is TGTGCCAGCAGCTTAGGTGGCCAATCCACCGGGGAGCTGTTTTTT. Protein: CASSLGGQSTGELFF.

DNA of the CDR3: TGCGCCAGCAGCTTGGAGGGACTAGCTTGGGTCACAGATACGCAGTATTTT. This encodes CASSLEGLAWVTDTQYF. The gene calls are TRBV5-1 and TRBJ2-3; 9 positions match TRBD2. This CDR3 contains 17 residues. V lost 0 bases to trimming and J lost 2 bases; unmatched junction nucleotides: 7. Germline CDR1 is SGHRS and CDR2 is YFSETQ.

The table lists this clonotype with a few counts. The chain employs TRBV27 and TRBJ2-7; D possibly uses TRBD1 or TRBD2 (5 bases each). Trimming took off 7 bases at V and 0 bases at J, with 19 bases between the two ends. The CDR3 contains 16 residues. Germline V CDR1 and CDR2: MNHEY, SMNVEV (reference sequence). The CDR3 protein is CASISPGRTASYEQYF. As DNA, the CDR3 is TGTGCCAGCATTTCTCCGGGACGTACGGCCTCCTACGAGCAGTACTTC.

There are a few counts of this clonotype. The CDR3: CASSGGTVRSYEQYF. The CDR3 DNA sequence: TGTGCCAGCAGCGGCGGGACAGTCAGATCCTACGAGCAGTACTTC. V usage is TRBV5-6 and J usage is TRBJ2-7; TRBD1 is a possible D gene (7 bases). V was cut by 4 bases and J by 1 base, with 15 bases left in between. Germline CDR1 SGHDT, CDR2 YYEEEE. The CDR3 spans 15 residues. Full variable domain (remainder filled in from reference TRBV5-6 and TRBJ2-7): DAGVTQSPTHLIKTRGQQVTLRCSPKSGHDTVSWYQQALGQGPQFIFQYYEEEERQRGNFPDRFSGHQFPNYSSELNVNALLLGDSALYLCASSGGTVRSYEQYFGPGTRLTVT.